These 20 T cell receptor beta chains came from one sample sequenced in a study of OX40 agonist ivuxolimab in advanced cancers. Receptor libraries were prepared by the immunoSEQ multiplex PCR assay. TCRdb carries this immuneACCESS record with in-frame sequences only. Its versions omit some clonotypes, under half of them owing to an unresolved V gene in the studies checked, with the rest unexplained. The sample includes 30,000 to 45,000 clones, with roughly 92% observed a single time. The top ten constitute around 20% of the sample. Sequencing used CD4+ or CD8+ T cells sorted from blood, obtained in a trial of the OX40 agonist ivuxolimab. The receptors here all came from an adult with an advanced solid tumor such as melanoma, head and neck, liver or kidney cancer.

The genes are TRBV7-9 and TRBJ2-1; the D gene is possibly TRBD1 (6 bases). Trimming pared 8 bases from V and 6 bases from J, leaving 14 bases between. The germline V gene has CDR1 SEHNR and CDR2 FQNEAQ (reference sequence). This CDR3 has 13 amino acids. CDR3 DNA sequence: TGTGCCAGCGGCGGACAGATTCCCAATGAGCAGTTCTTC. It is translated as CASGGQIPNEQFF.

CDR3 in amino acids: CASSSDISYEQYF. Here the CDR3 DNA reads TGTGCCAGCAGCTCCGACATAAGCTACGAGCAGTACTTC. The chain uses TRBV7-2 and TRBJ2-7; no reliable D call. CDR1 is SGHTA and CDR2 is FQGNSA in the germline V gene. The CDR3 loop spans 13 amino acids. Trimming took 4 bases from V and 3 from J, leaving 10 bases between them.

The DNA of the CDR3 is TGTGCCAGCAGCAAACTGAGGACACTTAACGGTCTTCGAAATAGCAATCAGCCCCAGCATTTT. Translating it yields CASSKLRTLNGLRNSNQPQHF. The chain uses TRBV21-1 and TRBJ1-5; TRBD1, the table's D call, lacks a check against the DNA. TRBV21-1 is classified as a pseudogene. The CDR3 sequence is 21 residues long.

The rearrangement joins TRBV21-1 to TRBJ2-5; TRBD2, the table's D call, was not compared with the DNA. TRBV21-1 is a pseudogene. This CDR3 is 15 amino acids long. CDR3 nucleotides: TGTGCCAGCAGCAAAGCGGACTGGAAAAAAGAGACCCAGTACTTC. This codes for CASSKADWKKETQYF.

This chain joins TRBV7-9 and TRBJ2-1; D is unclear. From germline, CDR1 is SEHNR and CDR2 FQNEAQ (reference sequence). This CDR3 contains 11 residues. The ends were cut back, 1 base at V and 10 bases at J, with 5 bases in the middle. Here the CDR3 reads CASSLGDEQFF. CDR3 nucleotide sequence: TGTGCCAGCAGCTTAGGAGACGAGCAGTTCTTC.

CDR3 protein: CASSDPNDPAGTDTQYF. The CDR3 DNA reads TGTGCCAGCTCAGACCCCAATGACCCGGCGGGGACAGATACGCAGTATTTT. J is TRBJ2-3 and V is TRBV18, with D possibly being TRBD2 (6 bases). This CDR3 comprises 17 residues. Trimming left V 5 bases short and J 3 bases short, with 21 bases between. Per the germline V gene, CDR1 is KGHSH and CDR2 is LQKENI.

In DNA form, the CDR3 reads TGTGCCAGCAGTGCCCTAGAGGGACTAGCGGGAGTTGAGCAGTTCTTC. Translated: CASSALEGLAGVEQFF. The chain employs TRBV28 and TRBJ2-1; 14 bases agree with TRBD2. The V gene end was trimmed by 5 bases and the J gene end by 9 bases; junction bases not matched to a gene: 9. Germline V gene data show CDR1 as MDHEN and CDR2 as SYDVKM. The CDR3 totals 16 residues.

The chain couples TRBV27 to TRBJ2-1; 10 positions match TRBD2. The J segment lost 1 base and the V segment lost 4 bases, leaving 7 bases of the junction unmatched. The CDR3 totals 17 residues. CDR1 and CDR2 (germline): MNHEY, SMNVEV (reference sequence). CDR3 sequence (DNA): TGTGCCAGCAGTTCCCCCAGGACTAGCGGTTCCTACAATGAGCAGTTCTTC. Its protein product is CASSSPRTSGSYNEQFF.

This sequence joins TRBV4-1 and TRBJ2-2; 7 bases fit TRBD1. The CDR3 has 15 residues. V dropped 0 bases and J dropped 6; count of bases not matched to a gene: 4. Germline-derived CDR1 and CDR2 are MGHRA and YSYEKL. CDR3 coding DNA: TGCGCCAGCAGCCAAGAAACAGGGGTCGCCGGGGAGCTGTTTTTT. Translating gives CASSQETGVAGELFF.

The chain employs TRBV4-1 and TRBJ1-5; 8 bases align to TRBD1. The CDR3 is made up of 15 amino acids. Germline V lookup: CDR1 MGHRA, CDR2 YSYEKL. Germline trimming cut 4 bases from V and 3 bases from J; bases unmatched to any gene: 5. The CDR3 spells CASSPGQAYNQPQHF. The DNA for the CDR3 is TGCGCCAGCAGCCCGGGACAGGCGTACAATCAGCCCCAGCATTTT.

This chain links TRBV28 with TRBJ1-1, with D tentatively TRBD1 (6 bases). The CDR3 loop spans 14 amino acids. V was pared by 3 bases and J by 6 bases, with 14 bases between. Germline CDR1 and CDR2: MDHEN and SYDVKM. CDR3 sequence reads: CASSLATGVPEAFF. DNA for the CDR3: TGTGCCAGCAGTTTGGCGACAGGAGTGCCTGAAGCTTTCTTT. The variable domain in full, with the rest retrieved from reference TRBV28 and TRBJ1-1, is DVKVTQSSRYLVKRTGEKVFLECVQDMDHENMFWYRQDPGLGLRLIYFSYDVKMKEKGDIPEGYSVSREKKERFSLILESASTNQTSMYLCASSLATGVPEAFFGQGTRLTVV.

This rearrangement joins TRBV14 to TRBJ1-2; D not certain. There are 15 residues in the CDR3. The V end lost 2 bases, the J end lost 0 bases, and 10 bases lay between the germline ends. CDR1 and CDR2 (germline): SGHDN, FVKESK. Here the CDR3 reads CASSQSPGTNYGYTF. The DNA for the CDR3 is TGTGCCAGCAGCCAATCCCCCGGGACTAACTATGGCTACACCTTC.

This chain uses TRBV12-5 with TRBJ2-7; D is perhaps TRBD1 or TRBD2 (5 bases each). CDR3 size: 12 residues. Deletions cut 8 bases from V and 4 bases from J, with 12 bases between. Germline V lookup: CDR1 LGHNT, CDR2 FRNRAP. The CDR3 loop reads CASSGTQYEQYF. The CDR3 DNA reads as TGTGCTAGTAGTGGGACGCAGTACGAGCAGTACTTC. The full variable domain, its missing parts supplied by reference TRBV12-5 and TRBJ2-7, is DARVTQTPRHKVTEMGQEVTMRCQPILGHNTVFWYRQTMMQGLELLAYFRNRAPLDDSGMPKDRFSAEMPDATLATLKIQPSEPRDSAVYFCASSGTQYEQYFGPGTRLTVT.

This sequence joins TRBV27 and TRBJ1-6, with 7 bases that match TRBD1. CDR1 and CDR2 from the germline V gene are MNHEY and SMNVEV (reference sequence). V shed 2 bases and J 11 bases; nucleotides not matched to a gene: 6. This CDR3 contains 14 residues. CDR3 loop: CASSLQGGRTPLHF. CDR3 DNA: TGTGCCAGCAGTTTACAGGGGGGGAGAACACCCCTCCACTTT.

This rearrangement joins TRBV7-2 to TRBJ2-3; 7 nucleotides align to TRBD1. The CDR3 is made up of 15 amino acids. Germline V CDR1 and CDR2: SGHTA, FQGNSA. The V and J ends lost 4 bases and 2 bases, in that order; junction bases with no gene match: 6. This CDR3 reads CASSSTGAHTDTQYF. DNA of the CDR3: TGTGCCAGCAGCTCCACAGGGGCTCACACAGATACGCAGTATTTT.

The V gene is TRBV27, the J gene TRBJ2-7; 7 bases line up with TRBD2. The CDR3 is 14 amino acids. J lost 3 bases, V lost 4 bases, and 6 bases had no gene match. CDR1 and CDR2 from the germline V gene are MNHEY and SMNVEV (reference sequence). CDR3 loop: CASSSGRTSYEQYF. Here the CDR3 DNA reads TGTGCCAGCAGTTCGGGGCGGACTAGCTACGAGCAGTACTTC.

This sequence joins TRBV15 and TRBJ1-1; D is perhaps TRBD1 (6 bases). V dropped 0 bases and J dropped 2 bases, with 13 bases sitting between them. CDR3 length: 16 residues. Germline CDR1 is LNHNV and CDR2 is YYDKDF (reference sequence). Here the CDR3 reads CATSRDRGLGNTEAFF. CDR3 in DNA: TGTGCCACCAGCAGAGATCGGGGGCTGGGTAACACTGAAGCTTTCTTT.

The rearrangement joins TRBV7-2 to TRBJ2-7, with TRBD2 identical over 13 bases. Germline trimming cut 5 bases from V and 5 bases from J; bases unmatched to any gene: 6. The germline V gene encodes CDR1 SGHTA and CDR2 FQGNSA. The CDR3 extends over 15 amino acids. DNA for the CDR3: TGTGCCAGCAGCATGTGGACTAGCGGGAGCGACGAGCAGTACTTC. The encoded protein is CASSMWTSGSDEQYF. Based on the CDR3 plus reference TRBV7-2 and TRBJ2-7, the full variable domain is GAGVSQSPSNKVTEKGKDVELRCDPISGHTALYWYRQSLGQGLEFLIYFQGNSAPDKSGLPSDRFSAERTGGSVSTLTIQRTQQEDSAVYLCASSMWTSGSDEQYFGPGTRLTVT.

The V gene is TRBV10-3, the J gene TRBJ1-4; D is unclear. CDR1 ENHRY and CDR2 SYGVKD come from the germline V gene. V lost 2 bases to trimming and J lost 2 bases, with 6 bases between them. The CDR3 sequence is 14 residues long. DNA of the CDR3: TGTGCCATCAGTGAGGCCGGTACTAATGAAAAACTGTTTTTT. It yields the protein CAISEAGTNEKLFF.

This sequence joins TRBV28 and TRBJ1-4, with D possibly matching TRBD1 (5 bases). Trimming took 8 bases from V and 7 from J, leaving 14 bases between them. Looked up from germline, CDR1 is MDHEN and CDR2 is SYDVKM. The CDR3 extends over 13 amino acids. CDR3 bases: TGTGCCAGCGCAACTCAGGGAAGTGAAAAACTGTTTTTT. Translated: CASATQGSEKLFF.